These 15 T cell receptor beta chains share one sample of origin, sequenced in a study of tissue T cells after allogeneic stem cell transplantation. Time point here: mouse harvest day 14 after allogeneic transplant. The graft held 10^6 splenic CD5+ T cells and 10^7 T-cell-depleted bone marrow cells. The data were produced by immunoSEQ multiplex PCR, yet TCRdb's version contains in-frame clones alone and is incomplete. The repertoire includes around 2,000 clones, 35% to 60% of them detected once, and roughly a quarter sits in the top ten. The specimen was lymph node tissue. These receptors all stem from a female BALB/c mouse given C57BL/6 T cells with graft-versus-host disease after an allogeneic hematopoietic cell transplant.

This clone came up a few times. Gene names and germline refer to mouse. The read halts 1 residue ahead of the CDR3 end, with the missing end drawn from the germline J gene. The V and J genes are TRBV26 and TRBJ1-1; no clear D. V lost 2 bases and J lost 0, with 4 bases in between. The CDR3 is made up of 13 amino acids. Germline V lookup: CDR1 KGHPV, CDR2 FQNQEV (reference sequence). Here the CDR3 reads CASSLTANTEVFF. The DNA read from the CDR3 is TGTGCCAGCAGTCTGACAGCAAACACAGAAGTCTTC.

Concerning this clone: The genes and germline here are from mouse. The sequenced fragment ends 1 residue before the CDR3 boundary, so the rest is inferred from the germline J gene. This sequence joins TRBV26 and TRBJ1-2; D is unclear. The germline gives CDR1 KGHPV, CDR2 FQNQEV (reference sequence). The CDR3 has 12 amino acids. V lost 7 bases to trimming and J lost 0 bases, with 6 bases between them. Partial CDR3 DNA: TGTGCCAGCACACAGTCAAACTCCGACTACACC. Its protein is CASTQSNSDYT. The CDR3 as a whole reads CASTQSNSDYTF. Filled out from reference TRBV26 and TRBJ1-2, the complete variable domain reads NSKVIQTPRYLVKGQGQKAKMRCIPEKGHPVVFWYQQNKNNEFKFLINFQNQEVLQQIDMTEKRFSAECPSNSPCSLEIQSSEAGDSALYLCASTQSNSDYTFGSGTRLLVI.

This clone was seen just once. Germline and genes: mouse. The read is 1 residue too short to cover the CDR3 end, so that end is filled in from the germline J gene. The chain links TRBV12-2 to TRBJ2-7, with TRBD2 identical over 11 bases. The germline V gene has CDR1 SGHLS and CDR2 HYDKME. The CDR3 spans 14 residues. V was clipped by 4 bases and J by 6 bases; unmatched bases: 7. The sequenced part of the CDR3 DNA is TGTGCCAGCTCGCCGGACTGGGGGGCGCTTGAACAGTAC. This gives the protein CASSPDWGALEQY. The CDR3 in its entirety is CASSPDWGALEQYF. Full variable domain (rest looked up from reference TRBV12-2 and TRBJ2-7): NSGVVQSPRYIIKGKGERSILKCIPISGHLSVAWYQQTQGQELKFFIQHYDKMERDKGNLPSRFSVQQFDDYHSEMNMSALELEDSAVYFCASSPDWGALEQYFGPGTRLTVL.

A note on this clone: Gene names and germline match the mouse. The CDR3 is cut off 1 residue early in the read; its end comes from the germline J gene. The V gene is TRBV4, the J gene TRBJ2-3, with 12 bases fitting TRBD2. The V segment lost 4 bases and the J segment 7 bases; nucleotides outside the gene matches: 3. The CDR3 has 14 residues. The germline V gene has CDR1 LGHDT and CDR2 YNNKQL (reference sequence). Incomplete CDR3 DNA: TGTGCCAGCAGCTGGGGACTGGGGGGACAAACGCTGTAT. Translating gives CASSWGLGGQTLY. From start to end, the CDR3 is CASSWGLGGQTLYF.

Remarks on this clone: Gene and germline names: mouse. The read comes to an end 1 residue before the CDR3 does, leaving the germline J gene to fill in the end. The chain has TRBV26 and TRBJ1-1; D perhaps matches TRBD1 (5 bases). This CDR3 region has 13 residues. Trimming took off 4 bases at V and 2 bases at J, with 8 bases between the two ends. Germline V gives CDR1 KGHPV, CDR2 FQNQEV (reference sequence). The CDR3 bases that were read are TGTGCCAGCAGTCCCCAGGGTAACACAGAAGTCTTC. This translates into CASSPQGNTEVF. The whole CDR3 sequence is CASSPQGNTEVFF.

As to this clone: Mouse gene names apply. The read is 1 residue too short to cover the CDR3 end, so that end is filled in from the germline J gene. The chain combines TRBV12-1 with TRBJ2-7; 11 bases map to TRBD1. Looked up from germline, CDR1 is SGHSN and CDR2 is HYEKVE. V was pared by 0 bases and J by 7 bases, with 4 bases of the junction left unmatched. The CDR3 is made up of 14 amino acids. The CDR3 region is CASSLRDRGREQYF. The covered CDR3 bases are TGTGCCAGCTCTCTCCGGGACAGGGGGAGGGAACAGTAC.

This clone has more than one count but fewer than ten. Genes here carry mouse names. The read terminates 1 residue before the CDR3 end, so the remaining end is supplied by the germline J gene. The chain couples TRBV15 to TRBJ2-7; 10 nucleotides line up with TRBD1. The CDR3 is 14 residues long. V shed 3 bases, J shed 5 bases, and the junction held 4 bases outside the gene matches. Per the germline V gene, CDR1 is SGHND and CDR2 is FRSKSL. CDR3 loop: CASSFVDRGDEQYF. The CDR3 DNA, read in part, is TGTGCCAGCAGTTTTGTGGACAGGGGGGATGAACAGTAC. Variable domain in full (rest from reference TRBV15 and TRBJ2-7): DAGVTQTPRHEVAEKGQTIILKCEPVSGHNDLFWYRQTKIQGLELLSYFRSKSLMEDGGAFKDRFKAEMLNSSFSTLKIQPTEPKDSAVYLCASSFVDRGDEQYFGPGTRLTVL.

As to this clone: Genes and germline come from the mouse. The read stops 1 residue short of the end of the CDR3; the missing end is completed from the germline J gene. V is TRBV3 and J is TRBJ2-1, with D tentatively TRBD1 (7 bases). The CDR3 sequence is 11 residues long. V was trimmed by 2 bases and J by 12 bases, leaving 8 bases between them. Looked up from germline, CDR1 is SNHLY and CDR2 is FYNGKV (reference sequence). CDR3 DNA, as far as it was read: TGTGCCAGCAGCTTAAGGGGGCTGCAGTTC. It codes for CASSLRGLQF. The complete CDR3 reads CASSLRGLQFF.

This clone was detected only a few times. The gene names here belong to mouse. Read sequence stops 1 residue before the CDR3 end, and the germline J gene provides the missing end. The V call is TRBV23, the J call TRBJ2-7; no DNA check was done on the table's D call, TRBD2. The CDR3 contains 15 residues. Germline CDR1 is KGHTA and CDR2 is FQNQQP. The DNA read from the CDR3 is TGCTCCAGCAGTCTCGACTGGGGGAGCTCCTATGAACAGTAC. Translated, it gives CSSSLDWGSSYEQY. The CDR3 in full is CSSSLDWGSSYEQYF.

In this sample, this clone turned up a few times. Gene and germline names: mouse. Coverage ceases 1 residue before the CDR3 finishes, and the germline J gene fills in the end. J is TRBJ2-7 and V is TRBV3, with D tentatively TRBD1 or TRBD2 (5 bases each). Germline V gene lookup returns CDR1 SNHLY and CDR2 FYNGKV (reference sequence). The CDR3 runs to 11 residues. The V and J ends lost 4 bases and 4 bases respectively, with 5 bases between them. The CDR3 is CASSWGYEQYF. The covered CDR3 bases are TGTGCCAGCAGCTGGGGGTATGAACAGTAC.

About this clone: The gene names here belong to mouse. The CDR3 goes on 1 residue after the read ends, and that part is filled in from the germline J gene. The chain is built from TRBV3 and TRBJ1-1; D gene unclear. From germline, CDR1 is SNHLY and CDR2 FYNGKV (reference sequence). V was pared by 1 base and J by 4 bases, with 4 bases between. CDR3 length equals 12 residues. The covered CDR3 bases are TGTGCCAGCAGCTTAGGGGGCACAGAAGTCTTC. Protein product: CASSLGGTEVF. The entire CDR3 protein is CASSLGGTEVFF.

Turning to this clone: Gene names and germline refer to mouse. The read stops 1 residue short of the end of the CDR3; the missing end is completed from the germline J gene. The chain uses TRBV13-1 and TRBJ2-5; the match to TRBD2 covers 11 bases. V dropped 0 bases and J dropped 2; count of bases not matched to a gene: 2. Germline-derived CDR1 and CDR2 are NSHNY and SYGAGN. The CDR3 extends over 16 amino acids. The part of the CDR3 DNA that was read is TGTGCCAGCAGTGATGGGACTGGGGGGTTCCAAGACACCCAGTAC. The encoded protein is CASSDGTGGFQDTQY. The CDR3 as a whole reads CASSDGTGGFQDTQYF.

Comment on this clone: Gene labels here are mouse ones. The CDR3 end is not reached by the read, which stops 1 residue before it; the germline J gene fills it in. The chain uses TRBV26 and TRBJ2-4, with D possibly being TRBD1 or TRBD2 (6 bases each). V lost 2 bases to trimming and J lost 0 bases, with 12 bases between them. Germline V lookup: CDR1 KGHPV, CDR2 FQNQEV (reference sequence). The CDR3 covers 16 residues. Incomplete CDR3 DNA: TGTGCCAGCAGTCTGCCCGGGGGCCCTAGTCAAAACACCTTGTAC. It is translated as CASSLPGGPSQNTLY. The CDR3 as a whole reads CASSLPGGPSQNTLYF.

Of note for this clone: Mouse names are used for the genes. The CDR3 end lies 1 residue beyond the end of the read and is filled in from the germline J gene. This sequence joins TRBV20 and TRBJ2-4, with D perhaps matching TRBD1 (5 bases). In germline, CDR1 is GFQATS, CDR2 STVNSAI. V lost 2 bases to trimming and J lost 3 bases, with 6 bases between them. This CDR3 comprises 12 residues. The CDR3 sequence is CGARTGQNTLYF. The sequenced part of the CDR3 DNA is TGTGGTGCTAGGACAGGACAAAACACCTTGTAC.

In this sample, this clone turned up a few times. Genes and germline come from the mouse. The CDR3 is cut off 1 residue early in the read; its end comes from the germline J gene. The chain employs TRBV16 and TRBJ2-7; 7 bases agree with TRBD2. CDR3 length: 13 residues. V gave up 5 bases and J gave up 0 bases; unmatched junction bases: 1. Germline CDR1 SGHSA, CDR2 FRNQAP. Partial CDR3 DNA: TGTGCAAGCAGCCTGGGGGACTCCTATGAACAGTAC. It translates to CASSLGDSYEQY. The CDR3 in full is CASSLGDSYEQYF.